These T cell receptor beta chains were read from a single sample in a study of blood T cell repertoires in COVID-19. This table comes from immunoSEQ multiplex PCR, and its TCRdb copy is limited to in-frame clones, with some not included. The top ten hold roughly 4% of the sample, which has about 270,000 clones, about nine tenths seen once. The material sequenced was PBMCs or T cells enriched from blood (not recorded which). The source of these receptors is a woman in her twenties or thirties with acute COVID-19. Each CDR3 is given with its conserved first and last residue. A D gene is named only where the DNA matches it firmly. Not every row has a clone size; where given, it reads once, few, many or a size class.

size	length	J	V	D	DNA	CDR3
.	16	TRBJ2-5	TRBV7-3	TRBD1	TGTGCCAGCAGCCCAAGATCGACAGGGGTTGGAGAGACCCAGTACTTC	CASSPRSTGVGETQYF
.	15	TRBJ2-7	TRBV28	TRBD2	TGTGCCAGCAGTCCTCGACTAGCGGGAGGCGAATGGCAGTACTTC	CASSPRLAGGEWQYF
.	15	TRBJ1-2	TRBV27	.	TGTGCCAGCAGTTTTCGGGGAGGGCACTTGGGAGGCTACACCTTC	CASSFRGGHLGGYTF
.	14	TRBJ2-1	TRBV3-1/TRBV3-2	TRBD2	TGTGCCAGCAGCCAACCGACTAGCGCCAATGAGCAGTTCTTC	CASSQPTSANEQFF
.	18	TRBJ2-1	TRBV28	.	TGTGCCAGCAGTTCCCGACAGAATCTAGGCTCCGCGCGCAATGAGCAGTTCTTC	CASSSRQNLGSARNEQFF
many	17	TRBJ2-5	TRBV3-1/TRBV3-2	TRBD1	TGTGCCAGCAGCCCCAGGGGGCGGAACCGCCTCCAAGAGACCCAGTACTTC	CASSPRGRNRLQETQYF
.	13	TRBJ2-7	TRBV24-1	TRBD2	TGTGCCACCGCGGGGGACGGAGCCTACGAGCAGTACTTC	CATAGDGAYEQYF
.	16	TRBJ2-7	TRBV7-9	TRBD2	TGTGCCAGCAGCCGGACCTCTAGCGGGAGTTCCTACGAGCAGTACTTC	CASSRTSSGSSYEQYF
.	17	TRBJ2-1	TRBV28	TRBD1	TGTGCCAGCATCCCAATGATAGGGGGCTCTTCCTACAATGAGCAGTTCTTC	CASIPMIGGSSYNEQFF
.	15	TRBJ1-6	TRBV2	TRBD1	TGTGCCAGCAATGGACAGGGCCAAGGAAATTCACCCCTCCACTTT	CASNGQGQGNSPLHF
.	15	TRBJ2-4	TRBV20-1	TRBD1	TGCAGTGCTAGTCTAGGGCAGGGGGCCGCTAACATTCAGTACTTC	CSASLGQGAANIQYF
.	14	TRBJ2-2	TRBV12-5	.	TGTGCTAGTGGTTTGTCAGGGCCCACCGGGGAGCTGTTTTTT	CASGLSGPTGELFF
.	19	TRBJ1-1	TRBV27	TRBD1	TGTGCCAGCAGTTCCCTTGGGACAGGGCCCTTAGTTATGAACACTGAAGCTTTCTTT	CASSSLGTGPLVMNTEAFF
.	14	TRBJ2-3	TRBV5-1	.	TGCGCCAGCAGCTTGGCTCTAGAAGCAGATACGCAGTATTTT	CASSLALEADTQYF
.	18	TRBJ1-5	TRBV19	TRBD1	TGTGCCAGTAGAATTGGGGGACAGGGGGATTCCGTCAATCAGCCCCAGCATTTT	CASRIGGQGDSVNQPQHF
.	15	TRBJ1-6	TRBV3-1/TRBV3-2	TRBD1	TGTGCCAGCAGCCAAGTGCAGGGGGTCGGTTCACCCCTCCACTTT	CASSQVQGVGSPLHF
.	14	TRBJ2-5	TRBV28	TRBD2	TGTGCCAGCATTGGCGCGGGAGGTCCAGAGACCCAGTACTTC	CASIGAGGPETQYF
.	14	TRBJ1-4	TRBV7-9	TRBD1	TGTGCCAGCAGCTTGAGGGACAGGGATGAAAAACTGTTTTTT	CASSLRDRDEKLFF
.	17	TRBJ2-1	TRBV6-1	TRBD2	TGTGCCAGCAGTGGGACTAGCGGTTATTTCTCCTACAATGAGCAGTTCTTC	CASSGTSGYFSYNEQFF
once	17	TRBJ2-1	TRBV4-2	.	TGTGCCAGCAGCCAAGAAGGGGGGGGGAGCTCCTACAATGAGCAGTTCTTC	CASSQEGGGSSYNEQFF
.	15	TRBJ2-7	TRBV11-1	.	TGTGCCAGCAGCTCGGCCTTGGGGCTGGAGTACGAGCAGTACTTC	CASSSALGLEYEQYF
.	15	TRBJ2-1	TRBV7-3	TRBD2	TGTGCCAGCAGCTTACAAGCGGGAGGGGACAATGAGCAGTTCTTC	CASSLQAGGDNEQFF
.	14	TRBJ2-1	TRBV7-8	.	TGTGCCAGCAGCCTGGGCGGGATTTACAATGAGCAGTTCTTC	CASSLGGIYNEQFF
.	16	TRBJ1-6	TRBV5-6	.	TGTGCCAGCAGCTTGGCAGGGTACTCCTATAATTCACCCCTCCACTTT	CASSLAGYSYNSPLHF
.	16	TRBJ2-7	TRBV5-1	TRBD2	TGCGCCAGCAGCTCTGCTAGCGGGAAGATGTTCTACGAGCAGTACTTC	CASSSASGKMFYEQYF
once	14	TRBJ1-5	TRBV6-5	.	TGTGCCAGCAGGGCCGGGGGAGGCAATCAGCCCCAGCATTTT	CASRAGGGNQPQHF
.	13	TRBJ1-1	TRBV7-2	.	TGTGCCAGCAGCTTAGGGGCCAGGTCTGAAGCTTTCTTT	CASSLGARSEAFF
.	15	TRBJ1-5	TRBV19	TRBD1	TGTGCCAGTCAAGGGGGCAGGGGTGGTAATCAGCCCCAGCATTTT	CASQGGRGGNQPQHF
.	13	TRBJ2-1	TRBV4-1	.	TGCGCCAGCAGCCAACTGATCCGGCTGGGGCCGTTCTTC	CASSQLIRLGPFF
.	13	TRBJ1-1	TRBV6-5	TRBD1	TGTGCCAGCGAGGGACAGCTGAACACTGAAGCTTTCTTT	CASEGQLNTEAFF
.	17	TRBJ2-7	TRBV7-6	TRBD2	TGTGCCAGCAGCTGCGCTGGGACTAGCGGGCGCCCCTACGAGCAGTACTTC	CASSCAGTSGRPYEQYF
.	15	TRBJ2-7	TRBV9	.	TGTGCCAGCAGCGGGCTAGGGACAACCTCCTACGAGCAGTACTTC	CASSGLGTTSYEQYF
.	13	TRBJ1-2	TRBV27	.	TGTGCCAGCAGCCTCGGGGGGATCTATGGCTACACCTTC	CASSLGGIYGYTF
.	15	TRBJ2-5	TRBV11-2	.	TGTGCCAGCAGCCCCCGGCAGGGCCTCCCAGAGACCCAGTACTTC	CASSPRQGLPETQYF
.	16	TRBJ2-7	TRBV4-1	TRBD2	TGCGCCAGCAGCCAAGATTCTAGCGGGACCTCCTACGAGCAGTACTTC	CASSQDSSGTSYEQYF
.	13	TRBJ2-7	TRBV12-3/TRBV12-4	.	TGTGCCAGCCAGACAGAGAACTCCTACGAGCAGTACTTC	CASQTENSYEQYF
few	15	TRBJ2-5	TRBV24-1	.	TGTGCCACCAGTGATTCACAGGTTAACCAAGAGACCCAGTACTTC	CATSDSQVNQETQYF
.	18	TRBJ2-6	TRBV2	.	TGTGCCAGCACCTTTCGGGACACTTCCTCCTCTGGGGCCAACGTCCTGACTTTC	CASTFRDTSSSGANVLTF
.	13	TRBJ2-7	TRBV14	.	TGTGCCAGCAGTCCGGGATTCTCCTACGAGCAGTACTTC	CASSPGFSYEQYF
.	15	TRBJ2-7	TRBV9	.	TGTGCCAGCAGCGTAGATGGGGGGAAGGGTTACGAGCAGTACTTC	CASSVDGGKGYEQYF
once	16	TRBJ1-5	TRBV7-8	.	TGTGCCAGCAGCTTAGTTACAAGTCGTAGCAATCAGCCCCAGCATTTT	CASSLVTSRSNQPQHF
once	18	TRBJ2-3	TRBV5-6	TRBD2	TGTGCCAGCAGCTACCTGGGGACTAGCGGGATGGCCACAGATACGCAGTATTTT	CASSYLGTSGMATDTQYF
once	14	TRBJ2-1	TRBV3-1/TRBV3-2	.	TGTGCCAGCAGCCAGAGTACGAACTACAATGAGCAGTTCTTC	CASSQSTNYNEQFF
.	14	TRBJ2-2	TRBV7-6	.	TGTGCCATCTCAGCGCAGGGGAACACCGGGGAGCTGTTTTTT	CAISAQGNTGELFF
.	12	TRBJ2-7	TRBV6-5	.	TGTGCCAGCAGCGTAACAGCCTACGAGCAGTACTTC	CASSVTAYEQYF
.	16	TRBJ2-1	TRBV10-3	TRBD2	TGTGCCATCAGTGGGACTAGCGGGAGCCCAACAATGAAGCAGTTCTTC	CAISGTSGSPTMKQFF
.	19	TRBJ2-1	TRBV11-2	.	TGTGCCAGCAGCCCAGGCAGGGGTTCAATGACGGGAGGCCCGGGTGGGCAGTTCTTC	CASSPGRGSMTGGPGGQFF
.	17	TRBJ2-7	TRBV10-1	TRBD1	TGCGCCAGCAGCCCGACGCCACTGACAGGGCCTTTGTACGAGCAGTACTTC	CASSPTPLTGPLYEQYF
.	16	TRBJ2-1	TRBV5-6	TRBD1	TGTGCCAGCAGTCGATCGACAGGGATATCCTACAATGAGCAGTTCTTC	CASSRSTGISYNEQFF
.	13	TRBJ2-7	TRBV10-3	.	TGTGCCATCAGTGAGGAACAGTCCTACGAGCAGTACTTC	CAISEEQSYEQYF
.	15	TRBJ2-7	TRBV13	TRBD2	TGTGCCAGCAGCTTACAGGGCGGGAGTGGAGAAGAGCAGTACTTC	CASSLQGGSGEEQYF
.	16	TRBJ2-7	TRBV6-2/TRBV6-3	TRBD2	TGTGCCAGCAGTTTTGGACTAGCGGGAGTACTCTACGAGCAGTACTTC	CASSFGLAGVLYEQYF
.	13	TRBJ1-1	TRBV28	.	TGTGCCAGCCAAAACGCGGGTAACACTGAAGCTTTCTTT	CASQNAGNTEAFF
.	14	TRBJ1-3	TRBV5-1	.	TGCGCCAGCAGCTTGGAACAGGGACCAAACACCATATATTTT	CASSLEQGPNTIYF